These 32 T cell receptor beta chains originate from one sample sequenced in a study of beta chain features in type 1 diabetes. TCRB transcripts that were expressed got sequenced, as all of the isolated RNA had been reverse transcribed. Measured with immunoSEQ multiplex PCR; TCRdb has only the in-frame clones, and not every one. The table includes about 700,000 clones, around 15% detected once. General study points: Among all four CD4+ subsets, Type 1 diabetes patients had TCRB CDR3s that were moderately but significantly shorter.

No antigens are known for them. Sample: naive CD4+ T cells from blood. The origin of the receptors is a man aged 18 to 29 with type 1 diabetes.

V is TRBV10-3 and J is TRBJ2-1; D is unresolved. In germline, CDR1 is ENHRY, CDR2 SYGVKD. The CDR3 is made up of 11 amino acids. V was cut by 7 bases and J by 8 bases, with 9 bases left in between. The CDR3 is CAIKSSDEQFF. The CDR3 bases are TGTGCCATCAAAAGTTCGGATGAGCAGTTCTTC.

The chain employs TRBV27 and TRBJ2-5; D is uncertain. CDR1 is MNHEY and CDR2 is SMNVEV in the germline V gene (reference sequence). CDR3 size: 13 residues. V was clipped by 5 bases and J by 5 bases, with 12 bases between them. The CDR3 sequence is CASSGPSRETQYF. In nucleotides, the CDR3 is TGTGCCAGCAGTGGCCCCAGCAGGGAGACCCAGTACTTC.

This clone has more than one count but fewer than ten. The chain has TRBV29-1 and TRBJ2-1; no definite D call. Between the trimmed V and J ends, which lost 7 bases and 10 bases, there was a span of 17 bases. The germline CDR1 and CDR2 sequences are SQVTM and ANQGSEA. The CDR3 loop spans 12 amino acids. The CDR3 sequence is CSAPKVGTEQFF. CDR3 DNA: TGCAGCGCCCCGAAGGTGGGTACCGAGCAGTTCTTC.

In this sample, this clone turned up a few times. The chain recombines TRBV9 with TRBJ2-7, with a weak D call TRBD1 (6 bases). CDR1 is SGDLS, CDR2 YYNGEE, per germline. Between the trimmed V and J ends, which lost 3 bases and 6 bases, there was a span of 22 bases. The CDR3 runs to 16 residues. The CDR3 loop is CASSGNRVSPLVEQYF. The CDR3 bases are TGTGCCAGCAGCGGGAACAGGGTATCCCCTCTCGTCGAGCAGTACTTC.

The rearrangement joins TRBV4-2 to TRBJ2-2; tentatively, D is TRBD1 (6 bases). Germline-derived CDR1 and CDR2 are LGHNA and YNFKEQ. V lost 0 bases to trimming and J lost 5 bases, with 16 bases between them. CDR3 length: 17 residues. CDR3: CASSQDGWTERTGELFF. CDR3 coding DNA: TGTGCCAGCAGCCAAGATGGGTGGACAGAGCGGACCGGGGAGCTGTTTTTT.

The J gene is TRBJ1-6, the V gene TRBV7-9, with a weak D call TRBD1 (6 bases). The CDR3 is 14 residues long. V lost 3 bases and J lost 8, with 11 bases in between. In germline, CDR1 is SEHNR, CDR2 FQNEAQ (reference sequence). The CDR3 sequence: CASSLGALDSPLHF. The CDR3 DNA sequence: TGTGCCAGCAGCTTGGGGGCTTTAGATTCACCCCTCCACTTT.

The chain has TRBV2 and TRBJ1-2; D perhaps matches TRBD1 (6 bases). Trimming took 0 bases from V and 2 from J, leaving 19 bases between them. Per the germline V gene, CDR1 is SNHLY and CDR2 is FYNNEI. This CDR3 contains 18 residues. CDR3 nucleotides: TGTGCCAGCAGTGAAGCGCGGACAGTACTGGCGACCAACTATGGCTACACCTTC. It specifies CASSEARTVLATNYGYTF. The whole variable domain, remainder taken from reference TRBV2 and TRBJ1-2, is EPEVTQTPSHQVTQMGQEVILRCVPISNHLYFYWYRQILGQKVEFLVSFYNNEISEKSEIFDDQFSVERPDGSNFTLKIRSTKLEDSAMYFCASSEARTVLATNYGYTFGSGTRLTVV.

Only a few counts were recorded for this clone. The chain joins TRBV30 to TRBJ1-2, with a tentative D call TRBD1 (5 bases). V was pared by 3 bases and J by 7 bases, with 15 bases between. CDR3 length: 13 amino acids. Germline V gene sequence: CDR1 GTSNPN, CDR2 SVGIG (reference sequence). The CDR3 loop reads CAWSYVRESGYTF. The CDR3, as DNA: TGTGCCTGGAGCTATGTCAGGGAGTCTGGCTACACCTTC.

The chain links TRBV5-6 to TRBJ2-7, with TRBD2 identical over 7 bases. After removal of 4 bases from V and 7 bases from J, the junction contained 8 bases not matched to a gene. CDR1 is SGHDT, CDR2 YYEEEE, per germline. The CDR3 covers 13 residues. The DNA of the CDR3 is TGTGCCAGCAGCCCCAGTGCGGGGGAGGAGCAGTACTTC. Translation gives CASSPSAGEEQYF. The full variable domain, completed using reference TRBV5-6 and TRBJ2-7, is DAGVTQSPTHLIKTRGQQVTLRCSPKSGHDTVSWYQQALGQGPQFIFQYYEEEERQRGNFPDRFSGHQFPNYSSELNVNALLLGDSALYLCASSPSAGEEQYFGPGTRLTVT.

This clone was seen only a few times. The V and J genes are TRBV30 and TRBJ2-5; D is ambiguous. The DNA end is a closer match to TRBJ2-7, so the J assignment may be wrong. The CDR3 has 17 amino acids. Germline-derived CDR1 and CDR2 are GTSNPN and SVGIG (reference sequence). The CDR3 nucleotides are TGTGCCTGGAGGCTTGCACTGGTTTCCGATCGGTCCTACGAGCAGTACTTC. Translating it yields CAWRLALVSDRSYEQYF.

This clone was found a few times. This sequence joins TRBV18 and TRBJ1-1, with 7 bases aligning to TRBD1. This CDR3 has 16 amino acids. Unmatched junction bases numbered 6, after V lost 1 base and J lost 1 base. From germline, CDR1 is KGHSH and CDR2 LQKENI. The CDR3 is CASSPRTGGWNTEAFF. CDR3 coding DNA: TGTGCCAGCTCACCACGGACAGGTGGGTGGAACACTGAAGCTTTCTTT.

The genes are TRBV19 and TRBJ1-2; 7 nucleotides line up with TRBD1. CDR1 LNHDA and CDR2 SQIVND come from the germline V gene (reference sequence). The CDR3 runs to 15 residues. J was trimmed by 2 bases and V by 2 bases; bases with no gene match: 5. Here the CDR3 reads CASSILDRENYGYTF. The CDR3 DNA reads TGTGCCAGTAGTATACTTGACAGGGAGAACTATGGCTACACCTTC.

This chain links TRBV10-3 with TRBJ2-5, with D possibly being TRBD2 (6 bases). Looked up from germline, CDR1 is ENHRY and CDR2 is SYGVKD. The CDR3 runs to 14 residues. Trimming cost V 8 bases and J 1 base, with 14 bases left between them. This chain's CDR3 is CAIGVGGSQETQYF. The CDR3 coding sequence is TGTGCCATCGGGGTCGGGGGAAGCCAAGAGACCCAGTACTTC.

This clone has just a few counts. In DNA form, the CDR3 reads TGTGCCAGCAGTCTATCGGGGGCGAAAATGAACACTGAAGCTTTCTTT. This translates into CASSLSGAKMNTEAFF. The V gene is TRBV6-6, the J gene TRBJ1-1; possibly TRBD1 for D (6 bases). V lost 5 bases, J lost 0 bases, and 16 bases lay in between. The V gene's germline CDR1 is MNHNY and CDR2 SVGAGI (reference sequence). The CDR3 spans 16 residues.

This sequence joins TRBV19 and TRBJ1-5; D is perhaps TRBD1 (6 bases). Trimming removed 8 bases from V and 0 bases from J, with 23 bases in between. The germline V gene encodes CDR1 LNHDA and CDR2 SQIVND (reference sequence). This CDR3 contains 18 residues. CDR3 nucleotide sequence: TGTGCCAGTCGGGTCTTGACCACCAGGGGTTTTAGCAATCAGCCCCAGCATTTT. It translates to CASRVLTTRGFSNQPQHF. Using reference TRBV19 and TRBJ1-5 for the parts outside the CDR3, the full variable domain is DGGITQSPKYLFRKEGQNVTLSCEQNLNHDAMYWYRQDPGQGLRLIYYSQIVNDFQKGDIAEGYSVSREKKESFPLTVTSAQKNPTAFYLCASRVLTTRGFSNQPQHFGDGTRLSIL.

This clone was observed a few times. The chain combines TRBV6-1 with TRBJ2-1; 15 bases map to TRBD2. The CDR3 loop spans 16 amino acids. CDR1 is MNHNS and CDR2 is SASEGT in the germline V gene. V gave up 1 base and J gave up 9 bases; unmatched junction bases: 4. CDR3 residues: CASSEEGLAGGSEQFF. The CDR3 coding sequence is TGTGCCAGCAGTGAAGAGGGACTAGCGGGGGGTAGTGAGCAGTTCTTC.

The chain is built from TRBV27 and TRBJ2-7; 8 bases line up with TRBD2. Germline V gives CDR1 MNHEY, CDR2 SMNVEV (reference sequence). The CDR3 spans 15 residues. V shed 6 bases and J 1 base; nucleotides not matched to a gene: 8. The CDR3 DNA reads TGTGCCAGCAGATCGCCGGGAGGGGGATCCTACGAGCAGTACTTC. Translated, it gives CASRSPGGGSYEQYF.

The rearrangement joins TRBV28 to TRBJ1-2; D call uncertain. This CDR3 is 14 amino acids long. Germline CDR1 reads MDHEN; CDR2 reads SYDVKM. V lost 7 bases, J lost 4 bases, and 16 bases lay in between. In nucleotides, the CDR3 is TGTGCCAGCAACTACCCCACGGAGCCCTATGGCTACACCTTC. It specifies CASNYPTEPYGYTF.

The chain combines TRBV2 with TRBJ2-2; 7 nucleotides line up with TRBD1. The CDR3 contains 14 residues. V shed 4 bases and J 8 bases; nucleotides not matched to a gene: 7. Germline CDR1 and CDR2: SNHLY and FYNNEI. The CDR3 bases are TGTGCCAGCAGTGCCCAGACAGGGATTGGGGAGCTGTTTTTT. It translates to CASSAQTGIGELFF.

The rearrangement joins TRBV5-4 to TRBJ1-1; D remains ambiguous. The ends were cut back, 5 bases at V and 1 base at J, with 9 bases in the middle. This CDR3 is 13 amino acids long. Germline CDR1 reads SGHNT; CDR2 reads YYREEE (reference sequence). DNA of the CDR3: TGTGCCAGCAGTTCCGACACGAACACTGAAGCTTTCTTT. Translated, it gives CASSSDTNTEAFF. The variable domain in full, with the rest retrieved from reference TRBV5-4 and TRBJ1-1, is ETGVTQSPTHLIKTRGQQVTLRCSSQSGHNTVSWYQQALGQGPQFIFQYYREEENGRGNFPPRFSGLQFPNYSSELNVNALELDDSALYLCASSSDTNTEAFFGQGTRLTVV.

This clone was detected ten times or more. This CDR3 reads CAISVAGQGIQYF. The CDR3 region has the DNA TGTGCCATCTCTGTTGCGGGACAAGGCATTCAGTACTTC. The chain couples TRBV10-3 to TRBJ2-4; D may correspond to TRBD1 or TRBD2 (6 bases each). The CDR3 has 13 amino acids. The germline CDR1 and CDR2 sequences are ENHRY and SYGVKD. Deletions cut 8 bases from V and 9 bases from J, with 17 bases between.

The V gene is TRBV5-4, the J gene TRBJ2-3; 8 nucleotides match TRBD2. The germline CDR1 and CDR2 sequences are SGHNT and YYREEE (reference sequence). Unmatched junction bases numbered 12, after V lost 7 bases and J lost 2 bases. There are 16 residues in the CDR3. The CDR3, as DNA: TGTGCCAGCCTCCCGGTGGCGGGGGGCCCCACAGATACGCAGTATTTT. Its translation is CASLPVAGGPTDTQYF.

The chain has TRBV1 and TRBJ2-5; the table gives TRBD1 as D, unverified against the DNA. TRBV1 is a known pseudogene. The CDR3 length is 17 residues. CDR3 nucleotide sequence: TGCACCAGCAGCCTCCTATTCAGGGGGATGTACCAAGAGACCCAGTACTTC. Translated: CTSSLLFRGMYQETQYF.

This clone has a handful of counts. The gene calls are TRBV7-9 and TRBJ2-1; perhaps D is TRBD1 or TRBD2 (6 bases each). The CDR3 runs 15 residues. In germline, CDR1 is SEHNR, CDR2 FQNEAQ (reference sequence). Between the trimmed V and J ends, which lost 2 bases and 8 bases, there was a span of 16 bases. The CDR3 sequence is CASSLMDGGLHEQFF. CDR3 nucleotide sequence: TGTGCCAGCAGCTTAATGGATGGGGGGCTACATGAGCAGTTCTTC. Using reference TRBV7-9 and TRBJ2-1 for the parts outside the CDR3, the full variable domain is DTGVSQNPRHKITKRGQNVTFRCDPISEHNRLYWYRQTLGQGPEFLTYFQNEAQLEKSRLLSDRFSAERPKGSFSTLEIQRTEQGDSAMYLCASSLMDGGLHEQFFGPGTRLTVL.

The rearrangement joins TRBV29-1 to TRBJ1-2; TRBD1 aligns across 7 bases. Looked up from germline, CDR1 is SQVTM and CDR2 is ANQGSEA. Trimming took 0 bases from V and 1 from J; bases not matched to a gene: 14. This CDR3 comprises 18 residues. The CDR3 DNA follows: TGCAGCGTTGAAGATCAAGGGACAGCGAAGCCCTTTAACTATGGCTACACCTTC. It codes for CSVEDQGTAKPFNYGYTF.

The chain is built from TRBV13 and TRBJ2-3, with TRBD2 matching over 10 bases. The CDR3 has 16 amino acids. V was pared by 5 bases and J by 7 bases, with 12 bases of the junction left unmatched. Germline assignment: CDR1 PRHDT and CDR2 FYEKMQ (reference sequence). The CDR3 DNA reads TGTGCCAGCAGCCCGCGCGCTAGCGGGGGTGGGAATACGCAGTATTTT. Protein: CASSPRASGGGNTQYF.

The rearrangement joins TRBV18 to TRBJ2-3; 8 nucleotides align to TRBD1. Trimming took 1 base from V and 4 from J; bases not matched to a gene: 13. Per the germline V gene, CDR1 is KGHSH and CDR2 is LQKENI. The CDR3 has 18 residues. CDR3 protein: CASSPRYSGQGASDTQYF. The CDR3 nucleotides are TGTGCCAGCTCACCACGTTATTCTGGACAGGGTGCGTCAGATACGCAGTATTTT.

A note on this clone: Other DNA sequences within the sample encode an identical CDR3. The V and J genes are TRBV13 and TRBJ2-7, with 9 positions matching TRBD1. Trimming took 3 bases from V and 0 from J; bases not matched to a gene: 0. CDR3 length: 14 amino acids. Germline loops: CDR1 PRHDT, CDR2 FYEKMQ (reference sequence). The CDR3 spells CASSLTGGSYEQYF. CDR3 DNA: TGTGCCAGCAGCTTGACAGGGGGCTCCTACGAGCAGTACTTC.

The chain links TRBV7-2 to TRBJ1-6, with a possible D match to TRBD1 (6 bases). The ends were cut back, 5 bases at V and 7 bases at J, with 18 bases in the middle. Germline-derived CDR1 and CDR2 are SGHTA and FQGNSA. The CDR3 runs to 16 residues. The CDR3 loop is CASSATGTTGNSPLHF. CDR3 coding DNA: TGTGCCAGCAGCGCCACAGGGACTACGGGAAATTCACCCCTCCACTTT.

The genes are TRBV4-1 and TRBJ2-3, with D perhaps matching TRBD2 (7 bases). Germline lookup yields CDR1 MGHRA and CDR2 YSYEKL. The CDR3 sequence is 16 residues long. Trimming took 2 bases from V and 5 from J, leaving 17 bases between them. The CDR3 loop is CASSQPLRGAVDTQYF. The CDR3 DNA follows: TGCGCCAGCAGCCAACCGCTCCGGGGGGCCGTAGATACGCAGTATTTT.

In this sample, this clone turned up a few times. The rearrangement uses TRBV5-4 and TRBJ2-1; D gene uncertain. This CDR3 has 15 amino acids. The germline V gene encodes CDR1 SGHNT and CDR2 YYREEE (reference sequence). V dropped 3 bases and J dropped 0 bases, with 10 bases sitting between them. DNA for the CDR3: TGTGCCAGCAGCTCCTCGGGCCCCTCCTACAATGAGCAGTTCTTC. This gives the protein CASSSSGPSYNEQFF. Looking up the rest from reference TRBV5-4 and TRBJ2-1 gives the full variable domain: ETGVTQSPTHLIKTRGQQVTLRCSSQSGHNTVSWYQQALGQGPQFIFQYYREEENGRGNFPPRFSGLQFPNYSSELNVNALELDDSALYLCASSSSGPSYNEQFFGPGTRLTVL.

This clone occurred a few times. V and J are TRBV5-1 and TRBJ1-6; D remains ambiguous. CDR1 is SGHRS and CDR2 is YFSETQ in the germline V gene. The CDR3 is made up of 15 amino acids. Trimming took off 0 bases at V and 8 bases at J, with 12 bases between the two ends. The chain's CDR3 is CASSLAESLDSPLHF. The DNA for the CDR3 is TGCGCCAGCAGCTTGGCAGAGTCGTTGGATTCACCCCTCCACTTT.